This T cell receptor (beta chain) stems from a study of blood T cell repertoires in COVID-19. Across the whole study: Sources were T cells, B-cell-depleted T cells, or PBMCs; the material itself was cDNA or gDNA.

Original analysis: Counts of nucleated cells, estimated from reference gene primer amplification, were obtained. The data were produced by immunoSEQ multiplex PCR, yet TCRdb's version contains in-frame clones alone and is incomplete. The V and J calls and clone size come from that table; D and trimming were worked out from the DNA. The sample contains some 37,000 clones, around 86% of which appear only once. V shed 5 bases and J 0 bases; nucleotides not matched to a gene: 19. The CDR3 spans 20 residues. Germline V gives CDR1 SGHNT, CDR2 YENEEA. This clone was recorded only once. The clonotype comes from a man aged 45-65 years in a cohort sampled during active COVID-19. Sequenced input: peripheral blood. The chain combines TRBV11-3 with TRBJ2-1; 7 bases fit TRBD1. The CDR3 is CASSHKIGTGDPNSYNEQFF. The CDR3 DNA is TGTGCCAGCAGCCACAAGATCGGAACAGGGGACCCGAACTCCTACAATGAGCAGTTCTTC.